Below are 25 T cell receptor beta chains sequenced from a single sample in a study. Treg sorting used a CD4+CD25+CD127-/low gate. TCRdb fed the 5' RACE reads into MiXCR, producing one record per CDR3 protein. This sample yields about 59,000 distinct CDR3 sequences, of which around 20% are seen a single time; 3.2% belongs to the top ten. Sequencing input: tumor-infiltrating Tregs sorted from the breast tumor. The receptor set was obtained from a female donor with breast cancer.

There are many counts of this clonotype. The chain recombines TRBV5-1 with TRBJ1-1, with a tentative D call TRBD1 (5 bases). The CDR3 has 13 residues. Germline values: CDR1 SGHRS, CDR2 YFSETQ. Trimming took 4 bases from V and 7 from J, leaving 14 bases between them. CDR3 amino acids: CASSPLGRGEAFF. The CDR3 nucleotides read TGCGCCAGCAGCCCTCTCGGGAGGGGTGAAGCTTTCTTT.

The chain has TRBV5-1 and TRBJ2-3, with unresolved D. The CDR3 loop spans 12 amino acids. V lost 7 bases, J lost 0 bases, and 6 bases lay in between. Germline V lookup: CDR1 SGHRS, CDR2 YFSETQ. The CDR3 sequence is CASRRSTDTQYF. CDR3 DNA sequence: TGCGCCAGCCGGAGAAGCACAGATACGCAGTATTTT. The full variable domain, its missing parts supplied by reference TRBV5-1 and TRBJ2-3, is KAGVTQTPRYLIKTRGQQVTLSCSPISGHRSVSWYQQTPGQGLQFLFEYFSETQRNKGNFPGRFSGRQFSNSRSEMNVSTLELGDSALYLCASRRSTDTQYFGPGTRLTVL.

This chain links TRBV5-1 with TRBJ1-1, with 7 bases aligning to TRBD1. The germline V gene has CDR1 SGHRS and CDR2 YFSETQ. The CDR3 sequence is 16 residues long. V lost 0 bases to trimming and J lost 0 bases; unmatched junction nucleotides: 5. The CDR3 spells CASSLVRGRMNTEAFF. CDR3 DNA sequence: TGCGCCAGCAGCTTGGTAAGGGGGCGTATGAACACTGAAGCTTTCTTT.

A few counts support this clonotype. At one end the junction does not follow the germline gene, possibly because of a read error. V gene TRBV5-6 combines with J gene TRBJ1-2; a weak D match, TRBD1 (5 bases). This CDR3 has 15 amino acids. The V gene's germline CDR1 is SGHDT and CDR2 YYEEEE. The CDR3 here is CASGLWGDPDYGYTF. DNA of the CDR3: TGTGCCAGCGGCTTGTGGGGGGACCCGGACTATGGCTACACCTTC.

The chain carries TRBV7-9 and TRBJ1-1; possibly TRBD1 for D (5 bases). CDR1 and CDR2 from the germline V gene are SEHNR and FQNEAQ (reference sequence). The CDR3 extends over 15 amino acids. V dropped 5 bases and J dropped 6 bases, with 19 bases sitting between them. Here the CDR3 DNA reads TGTGCCAGCAGCCTAGGTCTGGGGCGGTGGGCTGAAGCTTTCTTT. Protein product: CASSLGLGRWAEAFF.

The rearrangement joins TRBV7-3 to TRBJ2-1; D possibly corresponds to TRBD2 (6 bases). The germline V and J ends were trimmed by 5 bases and 8 bases, with 16 bases remaining between them. CDR3 length equals 14 residues. Per germline, CDR1 SGHTA and CDR2 FQGTGA. The CDR3 spells CASSPTLASDEQFF. CDR3 DNA sequence: TGTGCCAGCAGCCCCACCCTCGCTAGCGATGAGCAGTTCTTC.

The chain combines TRBV6-2 or TRBV6-3 with TRBJ1-1; TRBD1 is a possible D gene (5 bases). Germline CDR1 reads MNHEY; CDR2 reads SVGEGT. Trimming took 7 bases from V and 3 from J, leaving 12 bases between them. The length of the CDR3 is 13 residues. This CDR3 is CASTLGGYTEAFF. DNA for the CDR3: TGTGCCAGCACCCTTGGGGGGTACACTGAAGCTTTCTTT.

CDR3 sequence reads: CAIKPQGAYEQYF. In nucleotides, the CDR3 is TGTGCCATCAAACCTCAGGGTGCCTACGAGCAGTACTTC. The chain recombines TRBV10-3 with TRBJ2-7; a possible D gene is TRBD1 (5 bases). Trimming took 7 bases from V and 2 from J, leaving 12 bases between them. This CDR3 has 13 amino acids. In germline, CDR1 is ENHRY, CDR2 SYGVKD.

This chain uses TRBV24-1 with TRBJ2-1, with TRBD1 matching 7 bases. Losses at the gene ends were 6 bases for V and 3 bases for J; bases not matched to a gene: 7. CDR3 length: 15 amino acids. CDR1 is KGHDR, CDR2 SFDVKD, per germline. DNA for the CDR3: TGTGCCACCAGTTTAGGGGGCGTTGGCTACAATGAGCAGTTCTTC. Translated: CATSLGGVGYNEQFF.

There are many counts of this clonotype. V usage is TRBV6-5 and J usage is TRBJ1-2; TRBD1 matches 7 bases. After removal of 6 bases from V and 7 bases from J, the junction contained 5 bases not matched to a gene. Germline V gives CDR1 MNHEY, CDR2 SVGAGI. The CDR3 totals 12 residues. The CDR3 reads CASRGQLSGYTF. The DNA of the CDR3 is TGTGCCAGCAGGGGACAGTTGAGTGGCTACACCTTC.

The table lists this clonotype with a few counts. This chain connects TRBV20-1 to TRBJ1-4; tentative D call: TRBD1 (6 bases). Per the germline V gene, CDR1 is DFQATT and CDR2 is SNEGSKA (reference sequence). Trimming pared 5 bases from V and 11 bases from J, leaving 27 bases between. CDR3 length: 16 amino acids. This CDR3 is CSAQLYLLGGESKLFF. Here the CDR3 DNA reads TGCAGTGCTCAATTATACCTATTAGGGGGTGAAAGTAAACTGTTTTTT.

The gene calls are TRBV20-1 and TRBJ2-3; 7 bases agree with TRBD1. The ends lost 1 base at V and 0 bases at J; junction bases unmatched: 10. The CDR3 is 17 amino acids. Germline assignment: CDR1 DFQATT and CDR2 SNEGSKA (reference sequence). This chain's CDR3 is CSARGIGTALSTDTQYF. The CDR3, as DNA: TGCAGTGCTAGAGGGATCGGGACAGCCTTGAGCACAGATACGCAGTATTTT.

As to this clonotype: Just one base apart from a much larger clone, this may be a read error. This sequence joins TRBV12-3 or TRBV12-4 and TRBJ2-3; TRBD2 matches 7 bases. Germline trimming cut 8 bases from V and 8 bases from J; bases unmatched to any gene: 13. This CDR3 spans 14 amino acids. CDR3 DNA: TGTGCCAGCGCTCGCGGGAGTCAAGGAGTTACGCAGTATTTT. It translates to CASARGSQGVTQYF.

This chain links TRBV2 with TRBJ2-6; D not resolved. The CDR3 length is 14 residues. With 3 bases removed from V and 6 bases from J, the gap between germline ends came to 9 bases. Germline values: CDR1 SNHLY, CDR2 FYNNEI. Here the CDR3 reads CASSDPLKANVLTF. CDR3 bases: TGTGCCAGCAGTGACCCACTCAAGGCCAACGTCCTGACTTTC.

In this sample, this clonotype turned up a few times. The chain is built from TRBV20-1 and TRBJ2-3; unclear D gene. The CDR3 consists of 11 residues. Trimming left V 7 bases short and J 2 bases short, with 7 bases between. Germline CDR1 DFQATT, CDR2 SNEGSKA (reference sequence). The CDR3, as DNA: TGCAGTGAACTTACCACAGATACGCAGTATTTT. Its translation: CSELTTDTQYF.

Written as DNA, the CDR3 is TGCAGTGCTAGTCTAGCGGGAGGATTGTATGAGCAGTTCTTC. It yields the protein CSASLAGGLYEQFF. The rearrangement joins TRBV20-1 to TRBJ2-1, with 11 bases lining up with TRBD2. Germline loops: CDR1 DFQATT, CDR2 SNEGSKA (reference sequence). V shed 3 bases, J shed 8 bases, and the junction held 6 bases outside the gene matches. This CDR3 comprises 14 residues.

This clonotype was observed a few times. V and J are TRBV7-2 and TRBJ2-7; tentative D call: TRBD1 (6 bases). CDR3 length: 14 amino acids. V was trimmed by 5 bases and J by 2 bases, leaving 13 bases between them. Germline V gene sequence: CDR1 SGHTA, CDR2 FQGNSA. The CDR3 DNA follows: TGTGCCAGCAGCCGAGACAGGCAAACCTACGAGCAGTACTTC. Amino acid sequence: CASSRDRQTYEQYF.

V and J are TRBV7-2 and TRBJ1-1; D gene ambiguous. V was shortened by 0 bases and J by 0 bases, with 5 bases between the two germline ends. CDR1 and CDR2 (germline): SGHTA, FQGNSA. The CDR3 consists of 14 residues. The CDR3 coding sequence is TGTGCCAGCAGCTTAGCGGCGGTGAACACTGAAGCTTTCTTT. Protein product: CASSLAAVNTEAFF.

This clonotype has a handful of counts. V usage is TRBV6-1 and J usage is TRBJ2-7; TRBD1 might be the D (6 bases). This CDR3 has 15 residues. Trimming removed 6 bases at V and 7 bases at J, with 22 bases between. Germline CDR1 and CDR2: MNHNS and SASEGT. The CDR3 region has the DNA TGTGCCAGCAGCGACCTACAGGGTATCAAGAGTGAGCAGTACTTC. The encoded protein is CASSDLQGIKSEQYF.

The chain recombines TRBV20-1 with TRBJ2-1, with 7 bases aligning to TRBD2. The CDR3 has 14 amino acids. Trimming at V came to 3 bases and at J to 7 bases, leaving 9 bases not matched to a gene. Per the germline V gene, CDR1 is DFQATT and CDR2 is SNEGSKA (reference sequence). CDR3 coding DNA: TGCAGTGCTAGTGCGGGAGACGGGATGAATGAGCAGTTCTTC. This sequence encodes CSASAGDGMNEQFF.

This clonotype was observed once. The chain joins TRBV18 to TRBJ1-5; a weak D match, TRBD1 (5 bases). Per the germline V gene, CDR1 is KGHSH and CDR2 is LQKENI. This CDR3 spans 17 amino acids. The germline V and J ends were trimmed by 3 bases and 5 bases, with 20 bases remaining between them. The CDR3 region has the DNA TGTGCCAGCTCACCGGAAAGAAGACAGCAAGCTTATCAGCCCCAGCATTTT. Its translation: CASSPERRQQAYQPQHF.

This clonotype was found many times. The genes are TRBV20-1 and TRBJ2-7, with 14 bases matching TRBD2. V gave up 3 bases and J gave up 4 bases; unmatched junction bases: 14. There are 18 residues in the CDR3. The germline gives CDR1 DFQATT, CDR2 SNEGSKA (reference sequence). CDR3 protein: CSARRSTGTSGRGYEQYF. CDR3 nucleotides: TGCAGTGCTAGGAGGTCAACAGGGACTAGCGGGAGAGGATACGAGCAGTACTTC.

This clonotype was counted a few times. The chain is built from TRBV7-9 and TRBJ2-1, with 12 nucleotides matching TRBD2. Germline V gene lookup returns CDR1 SEHNR and CDR2 FQNEAQ (reference sequence). The junction had 9 bases not matched to a gene; V was cut back by 6 bases and J by 9 bases. CDR3 length: 15 amino acids. CDR3 residues: CASSERTSGKVEQFF. The CDR3 region has the DNA TGTGCCAGCAGTGAGAGGACTAGCGGGAAGGTTGAGCAGTTCTTC.

This clonotype has more than one count but fewer than ten. The chain carries TRBV28 and TRBJ1-1, with 7 bases that match TRBD1. With V trimmed by 5 bases and J by 3 bases, 6 bases remained unmatched. The length of the CDR3 is 14 residues. Germline V gene lookup returns CDR1 MDHEN and CDR2 SYDVKM. The CDR3 loop reads CASSLSGTDTEAFF. DNA of the CDR3: TGTGCCAGCAGTCTATCGGGGACAGACACTGAAGCTTTCTTT.

This clonotype appeared a few times. The J gene is TRBJ2-1, the V gene TRBV29-1; tentative D call: TRBD1 (7 bases). Germline V gene data show CDR1 as SQVTM and CDR2 as ANQGSEA. Trimming removed 7 bases at V and 8 bases at J, with 18 bases between. This CDR3 is 13 amino acids long. The CDR3 region is CSASYRGGHEQFF. In nucleotides, the CDR3 is TGCAGCGCTTCGTACAGGGGAGGTCATGAGCAGTTCTTC.